The 15 T cell receptor beta chains given below trace back to one sample, sequenced in a study of T cell responses to AZD1222 COVID-19 vaccine. Profiling relied on immunoSEQ multiplex PCR, and the TCRdb table lists in-frame clones only, not all of them. The repertoire has some 150,000 clones, roughly 90% of them found once; the top ten carry under 4%. The sample consisted of peripheral blood, taken 28 days after the second AZD1222 dose. The receptor source for this set is an adult who received the AZD1222 COVID-19 vaccine.

This clone was observed a single time. V is TRBV6-5 and J is TRBJ2-2; D is undetermined. The CDR3 consists of 14 residues. Per the germline V gene, CDR1 is MNHEY and CDR2 is SVGAGI. Trimming shortened V by 2 bases and J by 4 bases, and 8 bases separated the two germline ends. As DNA, the CDR3 is TGTGCCAGCAGTTACGGCCAAATCACCGGGGAGCTGTTTTTT. Translated: CASSYGQITGELFF.

V gene TRBV5-6 combines with J gene TRBJ2-5; possibly TRBD2 for D (5 bases). V lost 0 bases to trimming and J lost 3 bases, with 18 bases between them. The CDR3 length is 17 residues. Per germline, CDR1 SGHDT and CDR2 YYEEEE. The CDR3 loop reads CASSLAGPPREKETQYF. For the CDR3, the DNA is TGTGCCAGCAGCTTGGCGGGCCCCCCTCGGGAAAAAGAGACCCAGTACTTC.

The CDR3 DNA sequence: TGTGCAAGTCGCTTCTCCGGGGAGCAGTTCTTC. Amino acid sequence: CASRFSGEQFF. The gene calls are TRBV12-2 and TRBJ2-1; the tabulated D call, TRBD2, remains unverified against the DNA. TRBV12-2 is termed a pseudogene. The CDR3 is made up of 11 amino acids.

The rearrangement uses TRBV15 and TRBJ1-2, with 12 bases fitting TRBD1. CDR1 LNHNV and CDR2 YYDKDF come from the germline V gene (reference sequence). Trimming removed 5 bases from V and 8 bases from J; junction bases left unmatched: 9. The CDR3 is made up of 15 amino acids. CDR3 bases: TGTGCCACCAGCGGCGGGACAGGGGGCAATAACGGCTACACCTTC. The encoded protein is CATSGGTGGNNGYTF.

The chain joins TRBV6-4 to TRBJ1-2; D gene ambiguous. Germline CDR1 reads MRHNA; CDR2 reads SNTAGT. The CDR3 loop spans 14 amino acids. The germline V and J ends were trimmed by 6 bases and 2 bases, with 13 bases remaining between them. The chain's CDR3 is CASSADRANYGYTF. The CDR3 bases are TGTGCCAGCAGCGCGGACCGCGCGAACTATGGCTACACCTTC.

CDR3 sequence (DNA): TGTGCCACCAGCAGAGACCGTGGGTCCACTGAAGCTTTCTTT. It codes for CATSRDRGSTEAFF. The chain is built from TRBV15 and TRBJ1-1; the D is unclear. The germline V gene has CDR1 LNHNV and CDR2 YYDKDF (reference sequence). Deletions cut 0 bases from V and 4 bases from J, with 9 bases between. The CDR3 is 14 residues long.

The J gene is TRBJ2-3, the V gene TRBV5-4, with 12 bases lining up with TRBD2. The CDR3 is 15 amino acids. Germline CDR1 reads SGHNT; CDR2 reads YYREEE (reference sequence). With V trimmed by 1 base and J by 5 bases, 2 bases remained unmatched. The CDR3 spells CASSLKLAGGDTQYF. DNA for the CDR3: TGTGCCAGCAGCTTGAAACTAGCGGGGGGAGATACGCAGTATTTT.

The chain couples TRBV5-8 to TRBJ2-7; perhaps TRBD2 as D (6 bases). Trimming cost V 2 bases and J 2 bases, with 14 bases left between them. CDR1 is SGHTS, CDR2 YDEGEE, per germline. The CDR3 length is 15 residues. CDR3 amino acids: CASSFSGSSPYEQYF. CDR3 DNA: TGTGCCAGCAGCTTTTCCGGGAGTTCTCCCTACGAGCAGTACTTC.

The chain combines TRBV7-2 with TRBJ2-7; 9 bases map to TRBD1. The length of the CDR3 is 15 residues. Germline lookup yields CDR1 SGHTA and CDR2 FQGNSA. J lost 3 bases, V lost 1 base, and 4 bases had no gene match. CDR3 bases: TGTGCCAGCAGCTTAGAACCGGGACAGGGCTACGAGCAGTACTTC. It translates to CASSLEPGQGYEQYF.

This clone has only a few counts. The chain has TRBV2 and TRBJ1-5, with 9 positions matching TRBD1. J lost 6 bases, V lost 6 bases, and 9 bases had no gene match. The CDR3 is 15 residues long. Germline CDR1 reads SNHLY; CDR2 reads FYNNEI. The CDR3 DNA reads as TGTGCCAGCAGGGCCAGAGGACAGGGGTTTCAGCCCCAGCATTTT. Its protein product is CASRARGQGFQPQHF.

The V and J genes are TRBV12-5 and TRBJ2-5, with D tentatively TRBD2 (6 bases). Trimming left V 4 bases short and J 2 bases short, with 11 bases between. This CDR3 is built from 14 residues. Germline CDR1 reads LGHNT; CDR2 reads FRNRAP. The CDR3 DNA is TGTGCTAGTGGTTCGGGGGTCGAACAAGAGACCCAGTACTTC. Translating gives CASGSGVEQETQYF.

Concerning this clone: At the DNA level, this CDR3 is encoded by other sequences in the same sample as well. V and J are TRBV7-9 and TRBJ1-2; the match to TRBD1 covers 7 bases. V gave up 1 base and J gave up 4 bases; unmatched junction bases: 3. The CDR3 is 14 amino acids. Germline V gives CDR1 SEHNR, CDR2 FQNEAQ (reference sequence). The CDR3 bases are TGTGCCAGCAGCTTAGAAGGGGGCGGCTATGGCTACACCTTC. Amino acid sequence: CASSLEGGGYGYTF.

The sample holds one count of this clone. The chain carries TRBV25-1 and TRBJ2-1; D gene unclear. Looked up from germline, CDR1 is MGHDK and CDR2 is SYGVNS. There are 13 residues in the CDR3. V was shortened by 5 bases and J by 4 bases, with 9 bases between the two germline ends. CDR3 region: CASSRWGYNEQFF. The CDR3 DNA is TGTGCCAGCAGTCGGTGGGGTTACAATGAGCAGTTCTTC. Using reference TRBV25-1 and TRBJ2-1 for the parts outside the CDR3, the full variable domain is EADIYQTPRYLVIGTGKKITLECSQTMGHDKMYWYQQDPGMELHLIHYSYGVNSTEKGDLSSESTVSRIRTEHFPLTLESARPSHTSQYLCASSRWGYNEQFFGPGTRLTVL.

The chain uses TRBV6-5 and TRBJ2-7; D possibly matches TRBD1 or TRBD2 (5 bases each). Germline V gene lookup returns CDR1 MNHEY and CDR2 SVGAGI. The CDR3 sequence is 13 residues long. Trimming removed 7 bases from V and 4 bases from J, with 14 bases in between. The CDR3 is CASTRGAEYEQYF. CDR3 DNA sequence: TGTGCCAGCACCCGAGGGGCAGAGTACGAGCAGTACTTC.

The chain is built from TRBV7-9 and TRBJ1-1; 10 bases agree with TRBD1. V gave up 4 bases and J gave up 1 base; unmatched junction bases: 0. Per the germline V gene, CDR1 is SEHNR and CDR2 is FQNEAQ (reference sequence). There are 14 residues in the CDR3. The CDR3 bases are TGTGCCAGCAGCTGGGACAGGGGGAACACTGAAGCTTTCTTT. Translation: CASSWDRGNTEAFF.